This entry features one TCR beta chain sequence. This record comes from a study of blood T cell repertoires in COVID-19. Trimming cost V 2 bases and J 2 bases, with 6 bases left between them. Germline V gene sequence: CDR1 MDHEN, CDR2 SYDVKM. The CDR3 is made up of 13 amino acids. In the original workflow: It was from reference gene primer amplification that nucleated cell counts were estimated. This table comes from immunoSEQ multiplex PCR, and its TCRdb copy is limited to in-frame clones, with some not included. The V and J calls and clone size are taken from that table; D and trimming were inferred from the DNA. Of about 170,000 clones in the sample, approximately 86% are singletons; the top ten hold 7% to 8%.

The material sequenced was peripheral blood. The V call is TRBV28, the J call TRBJ2-5; D possibly corresponds to TRBD1 (5 bases). The TCR was taken from a woman older than 75 in a cohort sampled during active or convalescent COVID-19. The CDR3 is CASSLNRQETQYF. The CDR3 nucleotides read TGTGCCAGCAGTTTAAACAGGCAAGAGACCCAGTACTTC.